This TCR beta chain stems from a study of T cells in Graves' hyperthyroidism and ophthalmopathy. With respect to this clonotype: A much larger clone differs by one base, so this may be a read error.

Diagnoses rested on clinical symptoms, serum thyroxine and TRAb, thyroid ultrasound and orbital computed tomography. TCR beta CDR3 regions were amplified from RNA transcripts. During a first-round RT-PCR of the TCR CDR3, the HTBI primer set was used. TCRdb re-derived calls from the multiplex PCR reads in MiXCR, one entry per CDR3 protein. The sample shows about 600,000 distinct CDR3 sequences, 15% to 20% of them seen only once. The CDR3 loop spans 13 amino acids. Trimming removed 4 bases from V and 4 bases from J, with 10 bases in between. The specimen sequenced was blood. The chain is built from TRBV12-3 or TRBV12-4 and TRBJ1-1, with D maybe TRBD1 (5 bases). The receptor's source is a woman aged 35 to 49 with Graves' ophthalmopathy. The DNA of the CDR3 is TGTGCCAGCAGTTGGGGGGGTCTCACTGAAGCTTTCTTT. This gives the protein CASSWGGLTEAFF.